These 29 T cell receptor beta chains were all obtained from the same sample, sequenced in a study of CD8 T cells in ankylosing spondylitis. Notes on the study in general: Ankylosing spondylitis blood appeared to carry a characteristic TCR beta motif of several highly homologous variants.

TCRdb reprocessed the 5' RACE reads via MiXCR and lists one record per CDR3 protein. The sample shows more than 500,000 distinct CDR3 sequences, about 5.2% of them seen only once. No antigen is known for these receptors. Sequencing input: blood, either unsorted or a sorted T cell fraction (not recorded which). These receptors were collected from a male donor with ankylosing spondylitis.

The J gene is TRBJ1-2, the V gene TRBV3-1, with D possibly TRBD1 on 5 matching bases. CDR1 and CDR2 from the germline V gene are LGHDT and YNNKEL (reference sequence). Trimming removed 5 bases from V and 4 bases from J, with 14 bases in between. The CDR3 contains 14 residues. This CDR3 reads CASSTRDLGYGYTF. In DNA, the CDR3 is TGTGCCAGCAGCACCAGGGATTTAGGCTATGGCTACACCTTC.

The chain recombines TRBV6-2 or TRBV6-3 with TRBJ2-7; D might be TRBD2 (6 bases). Trimming removed 6 bases from V and 6 bases from J, with 18 bases in between. Germline CDR1 reads MNHEY; CDR2 reads SVGEGT. The CDR3 contains 14 residues. The DNA of the CDR3 is TGTGCCAGCAGGCGGGACGGAATGGACGTCGAGCAGTACTTC. Its protein product is CASRRDGMDVEQYF.

This clonotype was recorded at least ten times. The V call is TRBV20-1, the J call TRBJ1-1, with a possible D match to TRBD1 (6 bases). CDR1 and CDR2 from the germline V gene are DFQATT and SNEGSKA (reference sequence). This CDR3 is built from 12 residues. Trimming took off 6 bases at V and 11 bases at J, with 19 bases between the two ends. CDR3 residues: CSAASGGVKAFF. CDR3 bases: TGCAGTGCCGCGTCCGGGGGCGTTAAGGCTTTCTTT.

V and J are TRBV5-1 and TRBJ2-1; maybe TRBD2 (6 bases). V shed 3 bases and J shed 1 base, with 11 bases lying between them. Germline assignment: CDR1 SGHRS and CDR2 YFSETQ. The CDR3 has 15 residues. The CDR3 here is CASSYSGVSYNEQFF. In DNA form, the CDR3 reads TGCGCCAGCAGCTATAGCGGAGTTTCCTACAATGAGCAGTTCTTC.

A few counts support this clonotype. The chain has TRBV20-1 and TRBJ2-7, with D perhaps TRBD1 (6 bases). The CDR3 consists of 15 residues. V was trimmed by 3 bases and J by 2 bases, leaving 17 bases between them. Germline CDR1 is DFQATT and CDR2 is SNEGSKA (reference sequence). For the CDR3, the DNA is TGCAGTGCTAGTGTGGCCGGGACACCAACCTACGAGCAGTACTTC. Translation gives CSASVAGTPTYEQYF.

This clonotype has only a few counts. At one of its ends the junction is not consistent with the germline gene, which may arise from a read error. V and J are TRBV7-7 and TRBJ2-5; possibly TRBD2 for D (5 bases). Germline CDR1 reads SSHAT; CDR2 reads FNYEAQ (reference sequence). This CDR3 has 14 residues. The CDR3: CASSSLLTEGTQYF. For the CDR3, the DNA is TGTGCTAGCAGCTCCCTCCTCACTGAGGGGACCCAGTACTTC.

This clonotype was counted ten times or more. This chain joins TRBV12-3 or TRBV12-4 and TRBJ1-1; D is unresolved. The CDR3 is 13 residues long. V lost 7 bases, J lost 0 bases, and 9 bases lay in between. The CDR3 DNA sequence: TGTGCCAGCAAGCTAACTGTGAACACTGAAGCTTTCTTT. It is translated as CASKLTVNTEAFF.

In regard to this clonotype: This may come from a read error, since a much larger clone is one base off. CDR3 sequence: CASSRMGSTVAFF. CDR3 sequence (DNA): TGTGCCAGCAGCCGGATGGGGAGTACTGTGGCTTTCTTT. The V call is TRBV7-9, the J call TRBJ1-1; D unclear. The CDR3 consists of 13 residues. The V gene's germline CDR1 is SEHNR and CDR2 FQNEAQ (reference sequence). V lost 5 bases and J 11 bases, leaving 18 bases between the germline ends.

This clonotype came up many times. V gene TRBV5-1 combines with J gene TRBJ2-7; D is perhaps TRBD1 (6 bases). The CDR3 runs to 14 residues. CDR1 and CDR2 from the germline V gene are SGHRS and YFSETQ. Deletions cut 4 bases from V and 2 bases from J, with 13 bases between. The CDR3: CASSPDSYTYEQYF. DNA of the CDR3: TGCGCCAGCAGCCCGGACAGTTATACCTACGAGCAGTACTTC.

This clonotype was seen more than once but under ten times. The chain is built from TRBV2 and TRBJ1-5; D unresolved. V was clipped by 11 bases and J by 1 base, with 30 bases between them. The CDR3 covers 19 residues. Germline assignment: CDR1 SNHLY and CDR2 FYNNEI. The CDR3 reads CAFSPFIPGGRSSNQPQHF. The CDR3 DNA reads as TGTGCCTTCAGTCCATTCATACCCGGAGGGCGGTCGAGCAATCAGCCCCAGCATTTT.

This clonotype showed up many times. This chain links TRBV3-1 with TRBJ1-2; D gene uncertain. The germline CDR1 and CDR2 sequences are LGHDT and YNNKEL (reference sequence). Trimming took 7 bases from V and 7 from J, leaving 13 bases between them. CDR3 size: 12 residues. The CDR3 nucleotides read TGTGCCAGCAACCGCGAAGGAGGTGGCTACACCTTC. Translation gives CASNREGGGYTF.

This chain joins TRBV2 and TRBJ1-2; possible D gene TRBD1, 5 bases. The germline V and J ends were trimmed by 8 bases and 3 bases, with 13 bases remaining between them. The germline CDR1 and CDR2 sequences are SNHLY and FYNNEI. This CDR3 comprises 13 residues. The CDR3 DNA is TGTGCCAGCTCGGAAGACAGTTACTATGGCTACACCTTC. Protein: CASSEDSYYGYTF.

This clonotype was counted at least ten times. This chain connects TRBV7-2 to TRBJ1-2, with D hard to call. The germline CDR1 and CDR2 sequences are SGHTA and FQGNSA. This CDR3 is built from 13 residues. With 5 bases removed from V and 7 bases from J, the gap between germline ends came to 14 bases. Here the CDR3 reads CASSQGWGTGYTF. The CDR3 DNA is TGTGCCAGCAGCCAAGGCTGGGGAACTGGCTACACCTTC.

This clonotype has ten or more counts. This chain joins TRBV20-1 and TRBJ1-1; D uncertain. Germline lookup yields CDR1 DFQATT and CDR2 SNEGSKA (reference sequence). There are 11 residues in the CDR3. This chain's CDR3 is CTAGSNTEAFF. The CDR3 DNA is TGCACCGCGGGTTCGAACACTGAAGCTTTCTTT.

This clonotype was seen many times. The J gene is TRBJ1-2, the V gene TRBV7-2; D might be TRBD1 (6 bases). The V gene lost 8 bases and the J gene lost 9 bases, with 22 bases spanning the gap. Germline V lookup: CDR1 SGHTA, CDR2 FQGNSA. CDR3 length: 14 amino acids. CDR3 sequence (DNA): TGTGCCAGCGCTGGTATGGGCTGGGGACACAGCTACACCTTC. It is translated as CASAGMGWGHSYTF.

This clonotype was counted ten times or more. V usage is TRBV6-5 and J usage is TRBJ1-6, with D unclear. The CDR3 extends over 13 amino acids. V dropped 0 bases and J dropped 9 bases, with 6 bases sitting between them. CDR1 and CDR2 from the germline V gene are MNHEY and SVGAGI. The CDR3 nucleotides are TGTGCCAGCAGTTACTCAGCCCGTTCACCCCTCCACTTT. It yields the protein CASSYSARSPLHF.

To note about this clonotype: Sequence at one end of the junction differs from germline and may be a read error. This chain connects TRBV18 to TRBJ2-4; D unresolved. Germline V CDR1 and CDR2: KGHSH, LQKENI. CDR3 length: 17 residues. The CDR3, as DNA: TGTGCCAGCTCACCACCGCTAGTGGGCTTTGGCAAAAACCTTCAGTACTTC. As protein: CASSPPLVGFGKNLQYF.

Many counts were recorded for this clonotype. The gene calls are TRBV6-5 and TRBJ1-1; D gene unclear. The CDR3 sequence is 14 residues long. Germline V gives CDR1 MNHEY, CDR2 SVGAGI. Deletions cut 2 bases from V and 0 bases from J, with 7 bases between. CDR3 nucleotide sequence: TGTGCCAGCAGTTACCTTAGGGTGAACACTGAAGCTTTCTTT. It codes for CASSYLRVNTEAFF.

This clonotype came up many times. The rearrangement links TRBV5-6 to TRBJ1-1; TRBD1 matches at 7 bases. This CDR3 contains 14 residues. V trimming: 4 bases; J trimming: 1 base; junction bases outside the gene matches: 4. Per germline, CDR1 SGHDT and CDR2 YYEEEE. CDR3 protein: CASSGWTGNTEAFF. In DNA form, the CDR3 reads TGTGCCAGCAGCGGGTGGACAGGGAACACTGAAGCTTTCTTT.

Details on this clonotype: This could be a read error, since a much larger clone is one nucleotide away. V gene TRBV25-1 combines with J gene TRBJ1-2; maybe TRBD1 (6 bases). Deletions cut 6 bases from V and 3 bases from J, with 14 bases between. Germline V gene data show CDR1 as MGHDK and CDR2 as SYGVNS. This CDR3 contains 14 residues. CDR3 sequence reads: CASRDSRGDYGYTF. DNA for the CDR3: TGTGCCAGCAGAGACTCGAGGGGGGACTATGGCTACACCTTC.

This clonotype was seen many times. The CDR3 protein is CSSGTSGFYEQYF. CDR3 coding DNA: TGCAGTTCCGGGACTAGCGGATTTTACGAGCAGTACTTC. The V and J genes are TRBV20-1 and TRBJ2-7; 11 nucleotides align to TRBD2. The CDR3 length is 13 residues. Per the germline V gene, CDR1 is DFQATT and CDR2 is SNEGSKA (reference sequence). V lost 8 bases and J lost 4; bases outside the gene matches: 7.

This clonotype has at least ten counts. The chain links TRBV6-5 to TRBJ2-7; a weak D match, TRBD2 (5 bases). Germline V gene sequence: CDR1 MNHEY, CDR2 SVGAGI. This CDR3 has 14 residues. The V gene lost 0 bases and the J gene lost 9 bases, with 15 bases spanning the gap. CDR3: CASSYSPEELGQYF. CDR3 nucleotide sequence: TGTGCCAGCAGTTACTCGCCGGAGGAACTGGGGCAGTACTTC.

Ten or more counts support this clonotype. The genes are TRBV4-3 and TRBJ2-7; no reliable D call. The CDR3 consists of 14 residues. Germline CDR1 and CDR2: LGHNA and YSLEER. V was trimmed by 1 base and J by 3 bases, leaving 10 bases between them. The CDR3 region has the DNA TGCGCCAGCAGCCAAGCGGTAGGAATCTACGAGCAGTACTTC. Protein product: CASSQAVGIYEQYF.

This clonotype was detected ten times or more. In DNA form, the CDR3 reads TGTGCCAGCTCACCAAACGGCTTCACTGAAGCTTTCTTT. It codes for CASSPNGFTEAFF. The genes are TRBV18 and TRBJ1-1, with D unresolved. V dropped 2 bases and J dropped 4 bases, with 8 bases sitting between them. This CDR3 is built from 13 residues. Germline V gene data show CDR1 as KGHSH and CDR2 as LQKENI.

The J gene is TRBJ1-1, the V gene TRBV3-1; D is undetermined. The CDR3 has 14 amino acids. Germline CDR1 is LGHDT and CDR2 is YNNKEL (reference sequence). V lost 3 bases and J lost 5, with 13 bases in between. In DNA form, the CDR3 reads TGTGCCAGCAGCCAGTGGGAAGCTGGGACTGAAGCTTTCTTT. Translating gives CASSQWEAGTEAFF.

This clonotype occurred many times. The chain couples TRBV27 to TRBJ2-6; D is ambiguous. Per the germline V gene, CDR1 is MNHEY and CDR2 is SMNVEV (reference sequence). The CDR3 spans 13 residues. The ends were cut back, 7 bases at V and 4 bases at J, with 8 bases in the middle. The DNA for the CDR3 is TGTGCCAGCAAAGTGGTCGGGGCCAACGTCCTGACTTTC. Amino acids: CASKVVGANVLTF.

This clonotype was detected ten times or more. The CDR3 sequence: CASSFLRGGRETQYF. The CDR3 DNA is TGTGCCAGCAGTTTCTTAAGGGGGGGGCGAGAGACCCAGTACTTC. J is TRBJ2-5 and V is TRBV28; a weak D match, TRBD2 (7 bases). The CDR3 has 15 residues. Deletions cut 3 bases from V and 4 bases from J, with 15 bases between. Germline CDR1 MDHEN, CDR2 SYDVKM.

This clonotype was recorded many times. The rearrangement links TRBV29-1 to TRBJ2-3; possible D gene TRBD2, 5 bases. The CDR3 runs to 13 residues. The V end lost 3 bases, the J end lost 6 bases, and 13 bases lay between the germline ends. CDR1 is SQVTM, CDR2 ANQGSEA, per germline. The chain's CDR3 is CSVESGNRDTQYF. The CDR3 DNA reads TGCAGCGTTGAGTCCGGGAATAGGGATACGCAGTATTTT.

The table lists this clonotype with many counts. J is TRBJ2-1 and V is TRBV20-1; 7 positions agree with TRBD2. The germline CDR1 and CDR2 sequences are DFQATT and SNEGSKA (reference sequence). The CDR3 consists of 14 residues. V shed 4 bases, J shed 7 bases, and the junction held 10 bases outside the gene matches. The CDR3 DNA sequence: TGCAGTGCTACACGGGCAGCCGGGGGGAATGAGCAGTTCTTC. Protein sequence: CSATRAAGGNEQFF.